A selection of T cell receptor beta chains follows, all from one sample in a study of blood T cell repertoires in COVID-19. The repertoire was sequenced with immunoSEQ multiplex PCR; TCRdb's copy has only in-frame clones and lacks some. The table lists about 670,000 clones, around 90% of them singletons. Sample: peripheral blood. These receptors came from a woman between 18 and 30 years old with acute or convalescent COVID-19. The CDR3 runs from the conserved cysteine through the conserved F or W. The order of the fields is D gene, V gene, clone size, J gene, CDR3 protein, CDR3 DNA. The D gene is left open where the match is weak. Expanded clones are given a class, and other clones once, few, many or no size at all.

d_gene: .; v_gene: TRBV4-1; abundance: .; j_gene: TRBJ2-2; CDR3aa: CASSQVGGRGELFF; CDR3nt: TGCGCCAGCAGCCAAGTTGGGGGCCGCGGGGAGCTGTTTTTT
d_gene: TRBD1; v_gene: TRBV5-1; abundance: few; j_gene: TRBJ2-7; CDR3aa: CASSSTGVGYEQYF; CDR3nt: TGCGCCAGCAGCTCAACAGGGGTTGGTTACGAGCAGTACTTC
d_gene: TRBD1; v_gene: TRBV7-2; abundance: .; j_gene: TRBJ1-6; CDR3aa: CASSTRGQGSSPLHF; CDR3nt: TGTGCCAGCAGCACCCGCGGACAGGGCAGTTCACCCCTCCACTTT
d_gene: TRBD2; v_gene: TRBV7-2; abundance: .; j_gene: TRBJ2-3; CDR3aa: CASSLVTSGGAADTQYF; CDR3nt: TGTGCCAGCAGCTTAGTAACTAGCGGGGGGGCGGCAGATACGCAGTATTTT
d_gene: .; v_gene: TRBV6-1; abundance: .; j_gene: TRBJ1-3; CDR3aa: CASSELASGNTIYF; CDR3nt: TGTGCCAGCAGTGAACTGGCCTCTGGAAACACCATATATTTT
d_gene: .; v_gene: TRBV29-1; abundance: .; j_gene: TRBJ2-6; CDR3aa: CSVLNPLSGANVLTF; CDR3nt: TGCAGCGTCCTAAATCCTCTCTCTGGGGCCAACGTCCTGACTTTC
d_gene: .; v_gene: TRBV6-5; abundance: .; j_gene: TRBJ1-1; CDR3aa: CASSIRGSNTEAFF; CDR3nt: TGTGCCAGCAGTATAAGGGGTTCGAACACTGAAGCTTTCTTT
d_gene: .; v_gene: TRBV11-2; abundance: once; j_gene: TRBJ1-6; CDR3aa: CASSLRGYNSPLHF; CDR3nt: TGTGCCAGCAGCTTACGGGGTTATAATTCACCCCTCCACTTT
d_gene: TRBD1; v_gene: TRBV7-2; abundance: .; j_gene: TRBJ1-2; CDR3aa: CASSGPRQGRWQNYGYTF; CDR3nt: TGTGCCAGCAGCGGCCCACGACAGGGGCGTTGGCAGAACTATGGCTACACCTTC
d_gene: .; v_gene: TRBV7-2; abundance: once; j_gene: TRBJ2-7; CDR3aa: CASSLFGGDLGDEQYF; CDR3nt: TGTGCCAGCAGCTTATTTGGCGGGGATCTCGGGGACGAGCAGTACTTC
d_gene: TRBD1; v_gene: TRBV19; abundance: .; j_gene: TRBJ1-5; CDR3aa: CASRGGDRFHNQPQHF; CDR3nt: TGTGCCAGTAGGGGAGGGGACAGGTTCCATAATCAGCCCCAGCATTTT
d_gene: .; v_gene: TRBV5-4; abundance: .; j_gene: TRBJ1-4; CDR3aa: CASSPEPNPTNEKLFF; CDR3nt: TGTGCCAGCAGCCCGGAGCCAAACCCAACTAATGAAAAACTGTTTTTT
d_gene: TRBD1; v_gene: TRBV27; abundance: few; j_gene: TRBJ2-1; CDR3aa: CASSMTGVSYNEQFF; CDR3nt: TGTGCCAGCAGCATGACAGGGGTTTCCTACAATGAGCAGTTCTTC
d_gene: .; v_gene: TRBV29-1; abundance: .; j_gene: TRBJ1-1; CDR3aa: CSAPQAPNTEAFF; CDR3nt: TGCAGCGCTCCACAGGCACCGAACACTGAAGCTTTCTTT
d_gene: .; v_gene: TRBV5-1; abundance: .; j_gene: TRBJ1-2; CDR3aa: CASRGGSGYTF; CDR3nt: TGCGCCAGCAGAGGGGGATCTGGCTACACCTTC
d_gene: .; v_gene: TRBV11-3; abundance: .; j_gene: TRBJ1-4; CDR3aa: CASSPRRPTNEKLFF; CDR3nt: TGTGCCAGCAGCCCGCGTCGCCCAACTAATGAAAAACTGTTTTTT
d_gene: .; v_gene: TRBV9; abundance: .; j_gene: TRBJ1-3; CDR3aa: CASSVGDGGTLGRNTIYF; CDR3nt: TGTGCCAGCAGCGTAGGAGATGGGGGGACGCTTGGTCGAAACACCATATATTTT
d_gene: .; v_gene: TRBV5-1; abundance: .; j_gene: TRBJ1-2; CDR3aa: CASSPLTGLDYGYTF; CDR3nt: TGCGCCAGCAGCCCTCTCACAGGGTTGGACTATGGCTACACCTTC
d_gene: .; v_gene: TRBV29-1; abundance: .; j_gene: TRBJ2-5; CDR3aa: CSVFLLETQYF; CDR3nt: TGCAGCGTTTTTCTTCTAGAGACCCAGTACTTC
d_gene: .; v_gene: TRBV9; abundance: .; j_gene: TRBJ2-7; CDR3aa: CASSGGQTNSYEQYF; CDR3nt: TGTGCCAGCAGCGGCGGACAGACCAACTCCTACGAGCAGTACTTC
d_gene: .; v_gene: TRBV19; abundance: .; j_gene: TRBJ1-5; CDR3aa: CASSYRSNQPQHF; CDR3nt: TGTGCCAGTAGCTACAGAAGCAATCAGCCCCAGCATTTT
d_gene: .; v_gene: TRBV5-6; abundance: .; j_gene: TRBJ2-6; CDR3aa: CASNRGSSGANVLTF; CDR3nt: TGTGCCAGCAACCGAGGGAGCTCTGGGGCCAACGTCCTGACTTTC
d_gene: TRBD1; v_gene: TRBV24-1; abundance: .; j_gene: TRBJ2-3; CDR3aa: CATSDSGTGYGTDTQYF; CDR3nt: TGTGCCACCAGTGATTCCGGGACAGGGTACGGCACAGATACGCAGTATTTT
d_gene: TRBD1; v_gene: TRBV9; abundance: .; j_gene: TRBJ1-3; CDR3aa: CASSLQTGTGAGNTIYF; CDR3nt: TGTGCCAGCAGTCTTCAGACCGGGACAGGGGCCGGAAACACCATATATTTT
d_gene: .; v_gene: TRBV5-5; abundance: .; j_gene: TRBJ2-7; CDR3aa: CASSFPVTETYEQYF; CDR3nt: TGTGCCAGCAGCTTCCCCGTGACAGAGACCTACGAGCAGTACTTC
d_gene: .; v_gene: TRBV19; abundance: .; j_gene: TRBJ1-1; CDR3aa: CASTAPFRSKVLSSRPMNTEAFF; CDR3nt: TGTGCCAGTACCGCCCCCTTTCGCTCAAAAGTACTATCATCTCGGCCCATGAACACTGAAGCTTTCTTT
d_gene: .; v_gene: TRBV30; abundance: .; j_gene: TRBJ1-6; CDR3aa: CAWSGTFSPLHF; CDR3nt: TGTGCCTGGAGTGGCACATTTTCACCCCTCCACTTT
d_gene: TRBD2; v_gene: TRBV7-6; abundance: .; j_gene: TRBJ2-1; CDR3aa: CASSSSGAGNEQFF; CDR3nt: TGTGCCAGCAGTTCAAGCGGGGCTGGAAATGAGCAGTTCTTC
d_gene: .; v_gene: TRBV3-1/TRBV3-2; abundance: .; j_gene: TRBJ1-2; CDR3aa: CASSDRTNYGYTF; CDR3nt: TGTGCCAGCAGCGACAGGACTAACTATGGCTACACCTTC
d_gene: .; v_gene: TRBV5-1; abundance: few; j_gene: TRBJ2-7; CDR3aa: CASSLAREAEQYF; CDR3nt: TGCGCCAGCAGCTTGGCCAGGGAGGCCGAGCAGTACTTC
d_gene: TRBD2; v_gene: TRBV3-1/TRBV3-2; abundance: .; j_gene: TRBJ2-7; CDR3aa: CASSQRSSGSSYEQYF; CDR3nt: TGTGCCAGCAGCCAACGGTCTAGCGGGAGTTCGTACGAGCAGTACTTC
d_gene: .; v_gene: TRBV24-1; abundance: .; j_gene: TRBJ1-6; CDR3aa: CATSVIRGQPSPLHF; CDR3nt: TGTGCCACCAGTGTGATTAGGGGACAACCTTCACCCCTCCACTTT
d_gene: TRBD1; v_gene: TRBV19; abundance: .; j_gene: TRBJ1-2; CDR3aa: CASSIPLRDRGGYTF; CDR3nt: TGTGCCAGTAGTATTCCCTTGAGGGACAGAGGTGGCTACACCTTC
d_gene: .; v_gene: TRBV28; abundance: .; j_gene: TRBJ2-1; CDR3aa: CASKTGLLPTEQFF; CDR3nt: TGTGCCAGCAAAACGGGACTCCTCCCAACTGAGCAGTTCTTC
d_gene: .; v_gene: TRBV5-4; abundance: .; j_gene: TRBJ2-7; CDR3aa: CASSLLGQGFEQYF; CDR3nt: TGTGCCAGCAGCTTACTCGGCCAGGGGTTCGAGCAGTACTTC
d_gene: .; v_gene: TRBV19; abundance: once; j_gene: TRBJ1-4; CDR3aa: CASSISGIGGEKLFF; CDR3nt: TGTGCCAGTAGTATTTCAGGGATAGGAGGGGAAAAACTGTTTTTT
d_gene: .; v_gene: TRBV9; abundance: once; j_gene: TRBJ1-2; CDR3aa: CASSVGERPRGYTF; CDR3nt: TGTGCCAGCAGCGTAGGGGAGCGGCCTAGAGGCTACACCTTC
d_gene: .; v_gene: TRBV11-2; abundance: once; j_gene: TRBJ1-1; CDR3aa: CASSLAGRPSMNTEAFF; CDR3nt: TGTGCCAGCAGCTTAGCGGGTCGACCGAGCATGAACACTGAAGCTTTCTTT
d_gene: .; v_gene: TRBV5-6; abundance: .; j_gene: TRBJ1-2; CDR3aa: CASSSGTSTIYGYTF; CDR3nt: TGTGCCAGCAGCTCCGGGACAAGTACTATCTATGGCTACACCTTC
d_gene: TRBD1; v_gene: TRBV27; abundance: .; j_gene: TRBJ1-1; CDR3aa: CASSLVTGGRNTEAFF; CDR3nt: TGTGCCAGCAGCCTTGTGACAGGGGGTCGGAACACTGAAGCTTTCTTT